The T cell receptor (beta chain) described here comes from a study of long-term antiretroviral therapy in people with HIV (dated by TCRdb to the early 2020s). Turning to the overall study: The earliest samples were collected about a decade before the 2015 WHO recommendation for immediate ART, when ART was typically delayed until CD4 counts fell. This retrospective serial study examined whether starting ART and sustained HIV suppression were associated with changes in the composition and diversity of the TRB repertoire in peripheral blood. The cohort contributed roughly 200 cryopreserved PBMC samples from 30 to 35 adults with confirmed HIV infection, collected serially over a mean of about six years (range 1-12). Of the approximately 30 participants with HIV, about twelve were female. No cross-contamination during QIAcube processing was shown when test extractions of a monoclonal T-cell line were performed alongside fewer than 35 polyclonal samples.

Taken from cysteine to phenylalanine, the CDR3 has 16 residues. Of all the DNA, just the CDR3 is kept, 48 bases in frame from base 1. Sequences SEHNR (CDR1) and FQNEAQ (CDR2) are obtained from the germline V gene (reference sequence). The germline V end is reduced by 6 bases and the J end by 1 base; junction bases left unmatched: 11. What the authors observed across the whole study: No data were available on ART adherence, viral resistance or therapy changes, limiting inferences about post-ART repertoire changes. Expanded TRB clones identified before ART initiation dominated the repertoire at all time points, although this dominance fluctuated and declined in many PLHIV after ART. Starting ART was linked to a significant rise in TRB diversity, yet even with long-term ART the diversity remained significantly lower than in transplant donor controls. HIV repertoires had narrower CDR3 length ranges than controls, and the network structure suggested an antigen-experienced repertoire that shifted only slightly toward naive after ART. Unsorted PBMC were profiled instead of sorted CD4+ and CD8+ T cells because pre-ART samples had limited cell numbers. The samples were dated from about 2003 to 2017, and the ART regimens that were used may be less effective than current ART regimens. Limited PBMC availability meant only the TCR beta chain was sequenced, without alpha chain pairing.

Comment on this clone: This receptor's antigen is unknown. No qualities accompany the bases; no much larger clone lies one base away.

Participants were included only if at least one PBMC sample before ART initiation and at least two post-ART samples were available. All participants with HIV were treated in the United States of America. Before DNA extraction, cryopreserved samples of roughly 1-11 million PBMC were thawed and then washed. At the time of the earliest PBMC sample, participants with HIV were aged between roughly 20 and 60 years. Each participant contributed PBMC samples from 1-4 timepoints before ART initiation and 2-8 timepoints after ART initiation, with a median of 7 samples. For every participant, serial HIV viral load, CD4+ T-cell count, ART history and demographic data were obtained. Using a Qiagen kit on a QIAcube, genomic DNA was extracted from unsorted PBMC, with samples processed in batches of 12. The immunoSEQ hsTCRB v3.0 assay was used at survey level resolution for TRB variable region sequencing. TRB sequencing targeted a depth of about 40,000-55,000 T-cell genomes per sample. Pooled TRB libraries were sequenced on an Illumina MiSeq with a v3 150-cycle kit. As for the original processing: Repertoire analysis was run in R within a reproducible Nextflow workflow that covered QC, data transformation and analysis. LymphoSeq2, an R package for AIRR-Seq data exploration, was used to implement custom analyses. A handful of samples that yielded fewer than 5000 total TRB sequences were excluded, so that approximately 170 HIV repertoires were analyzed. Of the approximately 190 retained HIV repertoires, over 55 were collected before and more than 120 after ART initiation. Repertoires were downsampled to 5000 TRB nucleotide sequences, with summary statistics averaged over 100 downsampling iterations. TRB sequences were retained for analysis only if CDR3 regions of at least seven amino acids were present. Two measures captured diversity: a Shannon entropy-derived clonality score and the Gini coefficient. Repertoire networks linked the top 5000 CDR3 amino acid sequences whenever two sequences differed by an edit distance of one. For TRB CDR3 amino acid sequences, GLIPH2 was used to predict antigen specificity groups and MHC restriction. CDR3 amino acid sequences were matched against VDJdb and McPAS-TCR to flag known CMV, EBV, HIV or tissue antigen associations. Pre-ART, post-ART and control groups were compared with Wilcoxon signed-rank tests and Holm-Bonferroni correction. As stored in TCRdb, this immuneACCESS dataset retains in-frame rearrangements with V and J assigned. A fraction of the clones does not appear; measured against another copy, unresolved V genes explain less than half of the discrepancy, and the remainder lacks a known reason. Clone size and V and J calls were adopted from that table, with D and trimming inferred from the DNA. The sample table holds roughly 21,000 clones, of which roughly 80% were seen once. Clones ranked in the top ten supply about 6% of the sample.

The rearranged chain carries TRBV7-9 and TRBJ2-5; TRBD1 fits 7 bases in the junction. The TCR comes from a woman aged 25 to 39 with HIV. Here the sequenced sample was unsorted PBMCs, taken 0.2 years after starting antiretroviral therapy. The sequenced DNA is TGTGCCAGCAGAGTCCACAGGGGTCCCTTCCAAGAGACCCAGTACTTC. This translates into CASRVHRGPFQETQYF.